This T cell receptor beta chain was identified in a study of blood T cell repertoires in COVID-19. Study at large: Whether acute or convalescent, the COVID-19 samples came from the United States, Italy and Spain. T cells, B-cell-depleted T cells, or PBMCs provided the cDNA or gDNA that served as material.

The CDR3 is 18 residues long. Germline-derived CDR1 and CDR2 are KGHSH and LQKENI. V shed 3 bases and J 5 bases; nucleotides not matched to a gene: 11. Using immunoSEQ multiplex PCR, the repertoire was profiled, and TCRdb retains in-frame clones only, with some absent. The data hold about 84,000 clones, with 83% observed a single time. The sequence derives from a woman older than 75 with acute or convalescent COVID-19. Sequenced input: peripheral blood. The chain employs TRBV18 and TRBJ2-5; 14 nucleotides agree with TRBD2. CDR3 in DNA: TGTGCCAGCTCACCTACTCCCATGACTAGCGGGAGGGCTGAGACCCAGTACTTC. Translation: CASSPTPMTSGRAETQYF.